These 5 T cell receptor beta chains share one sample of origin, sequenced in a study of T cells in narcolepsy. TCRdb's copy holds only in-frame clones and misses some; the assay was immunoSEQ multiplex PCR. The sample holds tens of thousands of clones, 70% to 85% seen once. The sample comprised CD45RA- memory CD4+ T cells from PBMCs. The receptors were gathered from a human donor with narcolepsy.

The chain has TRBV5-1 and TRBJ1-2, with a weak D call TRBD1 (5 bases). The V gene lost 0 bases and the J gene lost 4 bases, with 10 bases spanning the gap. Germline V gene sequence: CDR1 SGHRS, CDR2 YFSETQ. The CDR3 spans 14 residues. The CDR3 region is CASSLDVGAYGYTF. The DNA for the CDR3 is TGCGCCAGCAGCTTGGATGTAGGGGCCTATGGCTACACCTTC.

The chain has TRBV18 and TRBJ1-1; maybe TRBD1 (5 bases). Deletions cut 3 bases from V and 1 base from J, with 9 bases between. The germline V gene has CDR1 KGHSH and CDR2 LQKENI. CDR3 length equals 14 residues. The chain's CDR3 is CASSPGTANTEAFF. CDR3 coding DNA: TGTGCCAGCTCACCGGGGACGGCGAACACTGAAGCTTTCTTT.

The chain carries TRBV7-9 and TRBJ2-1; 8 bases line up with TRBD2. V lost 2 bases, J lost 7 bases, and 4 bases stayed unmatched. The CDR3 loop spans 14 amino acids. Germline V CDR1 and CDR2: SEHNR, FQNEAQ (reference sequence). CDR3 residues: CASSLTGGQNEQFF. CDR3 bases: TGTGCCAGCAGCTTAACGGGGGGGCAAAATGAGCAGTTCTTC.

The chain recombines TRBV19 with TRBJ1-5; 7 bases align to TRBD1. The germline V gene encodes CDR1 LNHDA and CDR2 SQIVND (reference sequence). V dropped 0 bases and J dropped 5; count of bases not matched to a gene: 7. The CDR3 totals 16 residues. CDR3 amino acids: CASSIDGVDRDQPQHF. CDR3 DNA: TGTGCCAGTAGTATAGATGGGGTCGACAGGGATCAGCCCCAGCATTTT. Complete variable domain (other parts from reference TRBV19 and TRBJ1-5): DGGITQSPKYLFRKEGQNVTLSCEQNLNHDAMYWYRQDPGQGLRLIYYSQIVNDFQKGDIAEGYSVSREKKESFPLTVTSAQKNPTAFYLCASSIDGVDRDQPQHFGDGTRLSIL.

The chain recombines TRBV9 with TRBJ2-5; D may be TRBD1 or TRBD2 (5 bases each). The end of the DNA aligns better with TRBJ2-7, so the J call may be wrong. CDR3 length equals 14 residues. CDR1 and CDR2 from the germline V gene are SGDLS and YYNGEE. CDR3 nucleotides: TGTGCCAGCAGCCCTACCGGGACCTCCTACGAGCAGTACTTC. This codes for CASSPTGTSYEQYF.